The T cell receptor (beta chain) described here comes from a study of shared clonotypes between healthy human individuals. Germline loops: CDR1 SGHAT, CDR2 FQNNGV. CDR3 length equals 13 residues. Trimming took 4 bases from V and 5 from J, leaving 11 bases between them. Sequencing used immunoSEQ multiplex PCR; TCRdb keeps in-frame clones, though not all of them. The table records more than 400,000 clones, about 96% of them present only once. The chain has TRBV11-2 and TRBJ2-5; possibly TRBD2 for D (6 bases). Sample: naive CD4+ T cells sorted from blood. Subset denoted: CD45RA+ positively selected. The sequence was obtained from a woman in her 30s in good health. CDR3 amino acids: CASSSSVVETQYF. In nucleotides, the CDR3 is TGTGCCAGCAGCTCTAGCGTCGTCGAGACCCAGTACTTC.